These 3 T cell receptor beta chains share one sample of origin, sequenced in a study of ipilimumab plus nivolumab after autologous stem cell transplantation. TCRdb's table, derived via immunoSEQ multiplex PCR, lists solely in-frame clones and lacks some. The table includes 15,000 to 20,000 clones, around four fifths detected once. This material consisted of PBMCs, taken in a trial of ipilimumab plus nivolumab as post-transplant consolidation. The receptors stem from a male donor with diffuse large B-cell lymphoma.

The V and J genes are TRBV4-3 and TRBJ2-5, with TRBD2 as a possible D gene (6 bases). Germline CDR1 and CDR2: LGHNA and YSLEER. V was trimmed by 4 bases and J by 5 bases, leaving 11 bases between them. CDR3 length: 13 residues. CDR3 in amino acids: CASSPGVGETQYF. CDR3 nucleotides: TGCGCCAGCAGCCCGGGGGTCGGCGAGACCCAGTACTTC.

The rearrangement uses TRBV5-6 and TRBJ2-3; D could derive from TRBD1 or TRBD2 (5 bases each). The germline gives CDR1 SGHDT, CDR2 YYEEEE. V was pared by 0 bases and J by 0 bases, with 11 bases between. The CDR3 has 16 residues. This CDR3 reads CASSLGQGPSTDTQYF. CDR3 nucleotide sequence: TGTGCCAGCAGCTTGGGGCAGGGACCTAGCACAGATACGCAGTATTTT.

DNA of the CDR3: TGTGCCAGCAGCTTAGGAAGCCAGCCCCAGCATTTT. Translated: CASSLGSQPQHF. V and J are TRBV11-1 and TRBJ1-5; D not resolved. The CDR3 spans 12 residues. Trimming left V 1 base short and J 7 bases short, with 5 bases between. In germline, CDR1 is SGHAT, CDR2 FQDESV (reference sequence).